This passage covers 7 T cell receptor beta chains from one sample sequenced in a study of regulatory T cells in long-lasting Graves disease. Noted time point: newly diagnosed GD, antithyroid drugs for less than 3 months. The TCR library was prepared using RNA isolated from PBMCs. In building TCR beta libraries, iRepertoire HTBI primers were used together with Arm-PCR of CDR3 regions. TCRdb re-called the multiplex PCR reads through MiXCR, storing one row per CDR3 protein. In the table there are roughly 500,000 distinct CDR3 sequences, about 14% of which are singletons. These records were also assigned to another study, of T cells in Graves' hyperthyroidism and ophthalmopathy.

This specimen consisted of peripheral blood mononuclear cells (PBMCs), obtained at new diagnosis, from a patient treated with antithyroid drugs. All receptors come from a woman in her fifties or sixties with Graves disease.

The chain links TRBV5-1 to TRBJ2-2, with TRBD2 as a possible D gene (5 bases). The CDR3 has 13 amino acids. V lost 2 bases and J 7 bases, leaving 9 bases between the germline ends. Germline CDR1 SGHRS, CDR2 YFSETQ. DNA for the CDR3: TGCGCCAGCAGCTTTGAGGGAGACGGGGAGCTGTTTTTT. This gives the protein CASSFEGDGELFF.

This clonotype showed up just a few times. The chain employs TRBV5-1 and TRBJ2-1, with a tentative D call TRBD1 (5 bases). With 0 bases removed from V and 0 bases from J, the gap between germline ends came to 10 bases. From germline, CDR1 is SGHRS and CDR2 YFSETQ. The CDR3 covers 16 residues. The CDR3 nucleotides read TGCGCCAGCAGCTTGGATGTAGGGGCCTCCTACAATGAGCAGTTCTTC. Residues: CASSLDVGASYNEQFF.

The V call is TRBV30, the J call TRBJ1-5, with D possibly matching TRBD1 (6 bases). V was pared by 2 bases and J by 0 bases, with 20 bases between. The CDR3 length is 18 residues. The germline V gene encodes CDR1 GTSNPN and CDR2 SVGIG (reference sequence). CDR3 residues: CAWSLGTHSIYSNQPQHF. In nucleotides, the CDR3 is TGTGCCTGGAGTTTGGGGACACACTCAATTTATAGCAATCAGCCCCAGCATTTT.

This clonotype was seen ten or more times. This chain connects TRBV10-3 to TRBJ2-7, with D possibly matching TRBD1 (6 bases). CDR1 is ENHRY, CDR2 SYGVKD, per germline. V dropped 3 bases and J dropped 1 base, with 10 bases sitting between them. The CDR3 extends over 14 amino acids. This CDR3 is CAISDWDKSYEQYF. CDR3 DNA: TGTGCCATCAGTGATTGGGACAAATCCTACGAGCAGTACTTC.

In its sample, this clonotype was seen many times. The CDR3 nucleotides are TGTGCCAGCAGTTTATTGTTACATAGTCTACACAATGAGCAGTTCTTC. It translates to CASSLLLHSLHNEQFF. The genes are TRBV28 and TRBJ2-1; D call uncertain. The CDR3 loop spans 16 amino acids. Germline V gives CDR1 MDHEN, CDR2 SYDVKM. The ends were cut back, 1 base at V and 5 bases at J, with 15 bases in the middle. The whole variable domain, filled in from reference TRBV28 and TRBJ2-1, reads DVKVTQSSRYLVKRTGEKVFLECVQDMDHENMFWYRQDPGLGLRLIYFSYDVKMKEKGDIPEGYSVSREKKERFSLILESASTNQTSMYLCASSLLLHSLHNEQFFGPGTRLTVL.

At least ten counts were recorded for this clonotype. The CDR3 coding sequence is TGTGCCAGTAGGACGACAGGGCCAAGGTACACTGAAGCTTTCTTT. Its protein is CASRTTGPRYTEAFF. The V call is TRBV19, the J call TRBJ1-1; TRBD1 matches 7 bases. CDR3 length equals 15 residues. Germline CDR1 and CDR2: LNHDA and SQIVND (reference sequence). With V trimmed by 6 bases and J by 3 bases, 10 bases remained unmatched.

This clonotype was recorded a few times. CDR3 in DNA: TGTGCCAGCAGTTTTCGGTTCTCAGGGTTTGGGACCCAGTACTTC. It encodes CASSFRFSGFGTQYF. V gene TRBV28 combines with J gene TRBJ2-5; D possibly corresponds to TRBD1 (5 bases). This CDR3 spans 15 amino acids. CDR1 and CDR2 from the germline V gene are MDHEN and SYDVKM. The V gene lost 3 bases and the J gene lost 7 bases, with 18 bases spanning the gap.